One and the same sample provided the 13 T cell receptor beta chains below, sequenced in a study of T-cell reconstitution after alpha-beta-depleted transplantation in children. This sample's TCRbeta library carried unique molecular identifier barcodes. Via MiXCR, TCRdb re-called the PCR reads, giving one row per CDR3 protein. In the table there are 220,000 or so distinct CDR3 sequences, roughly 8% of which are singletons. This sample comprised PBMCs, mostly from graft donor cells, obtained 180 days after TCRalphabeta/CD19-depleted stem cell transplant. The receptors here all came from a male patient aged 10 to 17 who had a stem cell transplant for acute lymphoblastic leukemia, so the T cells may come from the graft donor.

This clonotype was picked up many times. This sequence joins TRBV20-1 and TRBJ2-2; D unresolved. Trimming pared 0 bases from V and 3 bases from J, leaving 11 bases between. Germline V gene lookup returns CDR1 DFQATT and CDR2 SNEGSKA (reference sequence). This CDR3 region has 15 residues. DNA for the CDR3: TGCAGTGCTAGAGATACCCCGACTTACACCGGGGAGCTGTTTTTT. This sequence encodes CSARDTPTYTGELFF.

This clonotype was counted many times. The chain has TRBV24-1 and TRBJ2-1; 8 bases match TRBD2. The CDR3 spans 18 residues. V dropped 1 base and J dropped 12; count of bases not matched to a gene: 19. Germline V gene data show CDR1 as KGHDR and CDR2 as SFDVKD. The CDR3 bases are TGTGCCACCAGTGATTTAAGCGGGAGAGCCAGTTTGGGTTTTGGGCAGTTCTTC. It encodes CATSDLSGRASLGFGQFF.

This clonotype was detected ten times or more. This chain connects TRBV7-8 to TRBJ2-5, with a weak D call TRBD2 (5 bases). Germline V gene lookup returns CDR1 SGHVS and CDR2 FQNEAQ. The V and J ends lost 0 bases and 3 bases respectively, with 11 bases between them. The CDR3 runs 15 residues. The CDR3 protein is CASSLAGVGEETQYF. DNA for the CDR3: TGTGCCAGCAGCTTAGCCGGGGTTGGGGAAGAGACCCAGTACTTC.

Note on this clonotype: Since a much larger clone is just one base distant, this may be a read error. The chain has TRBV5-5 and TRBJ2-7; 7 bases align to TRBD1. This CDR3 contains 15 residues. Unmatched junction bases numbered 7, after V lost 4 bases and J lost 0 bases. Germline lookup yields CDR1 SGHKS and CDR2 YYEKEE (reference sequence). The CDR3 is CASSRTGTRSYEQYF. As DNA, the CDR3 is TGTGCCAGCAGCAGGACAGGAACCCGCTCCTACGAGCAGTACTTC.

This clonotype was seen ten or more times. V gene TRBV6-1 combines with J gene TRBJ2-7; a weak D match, TRBD1 (5 bases). Between the trimmed V and J ends, which lost 5 bases and 1 base, there was a span of 9 bases. The CDR3 covers 13 residues. Germline CDR1 reads MNHNS; CDR2 reads SASEGT. The DNA for the CDR3 is TGTGCCAGCAGTAAGACAGAATCCTACGAGCAGTACTTC. Its protein is CASSKTESYEQYF.

This clonotype was found many times. The chain is built from TRBV20-1 and TRBJ1-1, with D unresolved. V dropped 3 bases and J dropped 5 bases, with 13 bases sitting between them. Germline V gene sequence: CDR1 DFQATT, CDR2 SNEGSKA (reference sequence). The CDR3 is 13 residues long. The CDR3 spells CSASSGGRTEAFF. CDR3 nucleotides: TGCAGTGCTAGTTCGGGCGGTCGGACTGAAGCTTTCTTT.

Comments on this clonotype: This may arise from a read error, as a much more abundant clone is one base away. This chain uses TRBV28 with TRBJ1-5; D gene uncertain. Germline V CDR1 and CDR2: MDHEN, SYDVKM. Trimming cost V 4 bases and J 8 bases, with 9 bases left between them. CDR3 length equals 12 residues. CDR3 sequence: CASSYPGEPQHF. DNA of the CDR3: TGTGCCAGCAGTTACCCGGGTGAGCCCCAGCATTTT.

This clonotype was picked up many times. CDR3 region: CASSPKDRGETQYF. The CDR3 bases are TGTGCCAGCAGCCCCAAGGACAGGGGAGAGACCCAGTACTTC. This sequence joins TRBV11-1 and TRBJ2-5; 9 bases match TRBD1. This CDR3 has 14 amino acids. Germline values: CDR1 SGHAT, CDR2 FQDESV (reference sequence). The J segment lost 4 bases and the V segment lost 5 bases, leaving 5 bases of the junction unmatched.

This clonotype has at least ten counts. The genes are TRBV29-1 and TRBJ2-7; 11 bases map to TRBD2. CDR3 length equals 13 residues. Unmatched junction bases numbered 3, after V lost 7 bases and J lost 1 base. Germline values: CDR1 SQVTM, CDR2 ANQGSEA. The CDR3 coding sequence is TGCAGCGCCACTAGCGGGAGTTCCTACGAGCAGTACTTC. As protein: CSATSGSSYEQYF.

This clonotype was seen many times. The CDR3 loop reads CSVDTGGNTDTQYF. CDR3 nucleotides: TGCAGCGTTGATACAGGGGGGAACACAGATACGCAGTATTTT. This chain uses TRBV29-1 with TRBJ2-3, with 8 bases that match TRBD1. The CDR3 covers 14 residues. After removal of 3 bases from V and 2 bases from J, the junction contained 4 bases not matched to a gene. CDR1 is SQVTM and CDR2 is ANQGSEA in the germline V gene.

As for this clonotype: A read error may explain this, as a much larger clone is one base away. This sequence joins TRBV18 and TRBJ1-1; possible D gene TRBD1, 5 bases. Trimming removed 10 bases at V and 1 base at J, with 16 bases between. Germline V gives CDR1 KGHSH, CDR2 LQKENI. The CDR3 extends over 14 amino acids. DNA for the CDR3: TGTGCCACACAGGACCGAGGGCGGAACACTGAAGCTTTCTTT. Its protein product is CATQDRGRNTEAFF.

This clonotype was counted ten times or more. The chain has TRBV5-6 and TRBJ2-1; D is possibly TRBD1 or TRBD2 (5 bases each). Germline lookup yields CDR1 SGHDT and CDR2 YYEEEE. The CDR3 loop spans 16 amino acids. V dropped 0 bases and J dropped 2 bases, with 12 bases sitting between them. As DNA, the CDR3 is TGTGCCAGCAGCTTGGCGGGACGGACGACCTACAATGAGCAGTTCTTC. It is translated as CASSLAGRTTYNEQFF. The entire variable domain, with the rest obtained from reference TRBV5-6 and TRBJ2-1, is as follows: DAGVTQSPTHLIKTRGQQVTLRCSPKSGHDTVSWYQQALGQGPQFIFQYYEEEERQRGNFPDRFSGHQFPNYSSELNVNALLLGDSALYLCASSLAGRTTYNEQFFGPGTRLTVL.

This clonotype was found many times. The chain has TRBV20-1 and TRBJ2-5; 12 positions match TRBD2. Germline lookup yields CDR1 DFQATT and CDR2 SNEGSKA (reference sequence). The CDR3 sequence is 16 residues long. The J segment lost 5 bases and the V segment lost 7 bases, leaving 14 bases of the junction unmatched. As DNA, the CDR3 is TGCAGTGTTTCCCCGACTAGCGGGAGACTGGGGGAGACCCAGTACTTC. This translates into CSVSPTSGRLGETQYF.